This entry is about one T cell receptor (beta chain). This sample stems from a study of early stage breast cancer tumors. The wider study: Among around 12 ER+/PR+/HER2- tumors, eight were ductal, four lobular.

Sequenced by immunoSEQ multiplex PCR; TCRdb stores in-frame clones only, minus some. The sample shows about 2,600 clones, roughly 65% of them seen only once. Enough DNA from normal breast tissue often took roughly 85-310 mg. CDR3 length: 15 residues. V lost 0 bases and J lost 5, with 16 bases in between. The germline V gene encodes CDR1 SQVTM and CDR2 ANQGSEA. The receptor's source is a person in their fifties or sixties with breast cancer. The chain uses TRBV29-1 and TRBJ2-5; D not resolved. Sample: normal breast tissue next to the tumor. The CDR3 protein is CSVEDLWHPGETQYF. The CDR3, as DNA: TGCAGCGTTGAAGATCTTTGGCACCCCGGGGAGACCCAGTACTTC. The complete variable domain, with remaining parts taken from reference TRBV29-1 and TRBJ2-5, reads SAVISQKPSRDICQRGTSLTIQCQVDSQVTMMFWYRQQPGQSLTLIATANQGSEATYESGFVIDKFPISRPNLTFSTLTVSNMSPEDSSIYLCSVEDLWHPGETQYFGPGTRLLVL.